The 19 T cell receptor beta chains given below trace back to one sample, sequenced in a study of blood T cell repertoires in COVID-19. Libraries were prepared by immunoSEQ multiplex PCR; TCRdb keeps only in-frame clonotypes and omits some of them. This sample carries around 250,000 clones, about 91% of them seen once, and the ten largest clones take approximately 3%. The sample comprised PBMCs or T cells enriched from blood (not recorded which). The receptors here all came from a man in his forties or fifties who had been exposed to COVID-19.

The chain employs TRBV5-4 and TRBJ2-5, with 8 bases fitting TRBD2. The CDR3 sequence is 16 residues long. Germline V gene data show CDR1 as SGHNT and CDR2 as YYREEE (reference sequence). Germline trimming cut 2 bases from V and 0 bases from J; bases unmatched to any gene: 6. The CDR3 coding sequence is TGTGCCAGCAGCTTAGGGCTAGCGGGTAACCAAGAGACCCAGTACTTC. Encoded protein: CASSLGLAGNQETQYF.

V is TRBV6-4 and J is TRBJ1-6; the match to TRBD1 covers 12 bases. The CDR3 length is 15 residues. Looked up from germline, CDR1 is MRHNA and CDR2 is SNTAGT. J was trimmed by 7 bases and V by 2 bases; bases with no gene match: 0. In nucleotides, the CDR3 is TGTGCCAGCAGTGACGGGACAGGGGGCAATTCACCCCTCCACTTT. Its translation is CASSDGTGGNSPLHF.

The chain joins TRBV5-4 to TRBJ1-6, with D uncertain. The germline CDR1 and CDR2 sequences are SGHNT and YYREEE (reference sequence). The CDR3 extends over 15 amino acids. Trimming took off 0 bases at V and 7 bases at J, with 11 bases between the two ends. CDR3 amino acids: CASSLDNIMNSPLHF. CDR3 coding DNA: TGTGCCAGCAGCTTGGACAATATTATGAATTCACCCCTCCACTTT.

The J gene is TRBJ2-4, the V gene TRBV13, with D unresolved. Germline-derived CDR1 and CDR2 are PRHDT and FYEKMQ (reference sequence). V lost 1 base and J 8 bases, leaving 9 bases between the germline ends. The CDR3 is 13 residues long. The CDR3 nucleotides read TGTGCCAGCAGCTTAGTTTCTCCGGACATTCAGTACTTC. This translates into CASSLVSPDIQYF.

V usage is TRBV5-1 and J usage is TRBJ1-1; tentative D call: TRBD1 (5 bases). CDR1 is SGHRS and CDR2 is YFSETQ in the germline V gene. This CDR3 comprises 15 residues. Trimming took off 0 bases at V and 1 base at J, with 10 bases between the two ends. CDR3 DNA sequence: TGCGCCAGCAGCTTGGCCGGGGGTCAGAACACTGAAGCTTTCTTT. Its translation: CASSLAGGQNTEAFF.

The chain employs TRBV9 and TRBJ2-1; 7 nucleotides line up with TRBD2. There are 16 residues in the CDR3. V trimming: 0 bases; J trimming: 4 bases; junction bases outside the gene matches: 7. Germline V gene data show CDR1 as SGDLS and CDR2 as YYNGEE. CDR3 in amino acids: CASSVVQRDGYNEQFF. DNA for the CDR3: TGTGCCAGCAGCGTAGTCCAGCGGGATGGTTACAATGAGCAGTTCTTC.

The genes are TRBV4-3 and TRBJ2-2, with TRBD2 identical over 7 bases. V shed 0 bases and J 3 bases; nucleotides not matched to a gene: 10. Germline CDR1 LGHNA, CDR2 YSLEER. CDR3 length: 18 residues. The CDR3 DNA reads as TGCGCCAGCAGCCAAGATTTCAGCCTAGCGGACCACACCGGGGAGCTGTTTTTT. Its translation: CASSQDFSLADHTGELFF.

The chain combines TRBV25-1 with TRBJ1-2; D call uncertain. V was pared by 8 bases and J by 7 bases, with 11 bases between. The CDR3 spans 11 residues. Germline lookup yields CDR1 MGHDK and CDR2 SYGVNS. CDR3 in DNA: TGTGCCAGCGCTTCGGGTCGTGGCTACACCTTC. Protein: CASASGRGYTF.

The rearrangement joins TRBV19 to TRBJ1-5; 7 nucleotides align to TRBD1. Per the germline V gene, CDR1 is LNHDA and CDR2 is SQIVND (reference sequence). The CDR3 sequence is 15 residues long. V shed 3 bases and J 7 bases; nucleotides not matched to a gene: 9. CDR3 nucleotides: TGTGCCAGTAGTATCCTTCAACAGGGGAGGCAGCCCCAGCATTTT. The encoded protein is CASSILQQGRQPQHF. The full variable domain, completed using reference TRBV19 and TRBJ1-5, is DGGITQSPKYLFRKEGQNVTLSCEQNLNHDAMYWYRQDPGQGLRLIYYSQIVNDFQKGDIAEGYSVSREKKESFPLTVTSAQKNPTAFYLCASSILQQGRQPQHFGDGTRLSIL.

This clone has just one count. This rearrangement joins TRBV7-9 to TRBJ1-1; D may be TRBD1 (5 bases). In germline, CDR1 is SEHNR, CDR2 FQNEAQ (reference sequence). The CDR3 extends over 16 amino acids. The germline V and J ends were trimmed by 1 base and 1 base, with 13 bases remaining between them. CDR3 nucleotide sequence: TGTGCCAGCAGCTTAGGATACAGGCAACGGAACACTGAAGCTTTCTTT. Residues: CASSLGYRQRNTEAFF.

This sequence joins TRBV6-5 and TRBJ2-1; the match to TRBD2 covers 8 bases. The CDR3 loop spans 15 amino acids. From germline, CDR1 is MNHEY and CDR2 SVGAGI. Trimming cost V 2 bases and J 10 bases; bases outside gene matches: 10. The CDR3 loop is CASSYRQHTSGEQFF. The CDR3 coding sequence is TGTGCCAGCAGTTACCGTCAACATACTAGCGGCGAGCAGTTCTTC.

V is TRBV5-5 and J is TRBJ2-1, with 11 bases matching TRBD2. From germline, CDR1 is SGHKS and CDR2 YYEKEE (reference sequence). The CDR3 is 18 amino acids. J gave up 9 bases and V 4 bases, and 18 bases lay outside the gene matches. The CDR3 sequence is CASSKGDGTSGRSSEQFF. CDR3 nucleotide sequence: TGTGCCAGCAGCAAAGGTGACGGAACTAGCGGGAGATCGAGTGAGCAGTTCTTC.

The chain carries TRBV29-1 and TRBJ2-1; D call uncertain. Germline V lookup: CDR1 SQVTM, CDR2 ANQGSEA. The CDR3 is made up of 17 amino acids. Trimming took 0 bases from V and 0 from J, leaving 15 bases between them. The CDR3 DNA sequence: TGCAGCGTTGAAGATCTAGTGGGTGCCCGCTCCTACAATGAGCAGTTCTTC. Protein sequence: CSVEDLVGARSYNEQFF.

The chain combines TRBV2 with TRBJ2-7; a weak D match, TRBD1 (5 bases). The CDR3 covers 16 residues. CDR1 and CDR2 (germline): SNHLY, FYNNEI. V lost 2 bases and J lost 0, with 14 bases in between. The DNA of the CDR3 is TGTGCCAGCAGTGAAATTTTAGGGGCTAGCTCCTACGAGCAGTACTTC. Translating it yields CASSEILGASSYEQYF.

The chain recombines TRBV7-2 with TRBJ2-5, with D perhaps TRBD1 (7 bases). Germline V gene data show CDR1 as SGHTA and CDR2 as FQGNSA. The V and J ends lost 4 bases and 5 bases respectively, with 17 bases between them. The CDR3 is 15 amino acids. As DNA, the CDR3 is TGTGCCAGCAGCTCCTACCAGGGGGGCCGGGAGACCCAGTACTTC. Translating gives CASSSYQGGRETQYF.

This clone was counted only a few times. Other nucleotide sequences from this sample produce the same CDR3. The chain joins TRBV29-1 to TRBJ2-3; TRBD2 matches at 13 bases. The V gene's germline CDR1 is SQVTM and CDR2 ANQGSEA. V lost 6 bases to trimming and J lost 3 bases; unmatched junction nucleotides: 3. The CDR3 covers 14 residues. In DNA, the CDR3 is TGCAGCGTCAGGACTAGCGGGGGTACAGATACGCAGTATTTT. It yields the protein CSVRTSGGTDTQYF.

J is TRBJ1-5 and V is TRBV6-2 or TRBV6-3, with a possible D match to TRBD1 (5 bases). Germline V gene data show CDR1 as MNHEY and CDR2 as SVGEGT. V lost 2 bases, J lost 2 bases, and 10 bases lay in between. The CDR3 has 15 amino acids. The CDR3: CASSYGGSRNQPQHF. Here the CDR3 DNA reads TGTGCCAGCAGTTACGGGGGGAGTCGCAATCAGCCCCAGCATTTT.

V usage is TRBV28 and J usage is TRBJ1-5; 7 positions match TRBD1. CDR1 MDHEN and CDR2 SYDVKM come from the germline V gene. The V gene end was trimmed by 7 bases and the J gene end by 2 bases; junction bases not matched to a gene: 11. This CDR3 region has 16 residues. DNA for the CDR3: TGTGCCAGCATAACCTCACAGGGGAAAGGCAATCAGCCCCAGCATTTT. This sequence encodes CASITSQGKGNQPQHF.

The CDR3 DNA follows: TGTGCCAGCAGGGGCGGGCCGGGCCTCGAGCAGTACTTC. It encodes CASRGGPGLEQYF. The chain combines TRBV6-5 with TRBJ2-7; D is perhaps TRBD2 (5 bases). The CDR3 is made up of 13 amino acids. The ends were cut back, 6 bases at V and 6 bases at J, with 15 bases in the middle. Germline assignment: CDR1 MNHEY and CDR2 SVGAGI.